These 23 T cell receptor beta chains came from one sample sequenced in a study of blood T cell repertoires in COVID-19. The protocol was immunoSEQ multiplex PCR, while the TCRdb copy is restricted to in-frame clones and leaves out a portion. Of about 130,000 clones detected, roughly 83% appear once; the ten largest clones hold 3%. Sequencing used peripheral blood. Every receptor here comes from a woman aged 80 or over with acute or convalescent COVID-19.

This chain connects TRBV6-5 to TRBJ1-1; D possibly corresponds to TRBD1 (6 bases). Trimming took 3 bases from V and 7 from J, leaving 15 bases between them. Germline values: CDR1 MNHEY, CDR2 SVGAGI. The CDR3 has 14 amino acids. The CDR3 DNA follows: TGTGCCAGCAGTTATACAGGGCAAAGGTTTGAAGCTTTCTTT. Its translation is CASSYTGQRFEAFF.

The chain carries TRBV9 and TRBJ1-1; the D gene is possibly TRBD1 (6 bases). V shed 0 bases and J shed 4 bases, with 10 bases lying between them. The CDR3 is 14 residues long. Germline V gene data show CDR1 as SGDLS and CDR2 as YYNGEE. CDR3 coding DNA: TGTGCCAGCAGCGTAGGAGTAGGGGGCACTGAAGCTTTCTTT. Its protein product is CASSVGVGGTEAFF.

The chain combines TRBV9 with TRBJ1-2, with TRBD1 matching over 7 bases. Germline lookup yields CDR1 SGDLS and CDR2 YYNGEE. V shed 6 bases, J shed 2 bases, and the junction held 13 bases outside the gene matches. CDR3 length equals 16 residues. The CDR3: CASTEVGRGRNYGYTF. The CDR3 DNA sequence: TGTGCCAGCACCGAAGTTGGTAGGGGGCGGAACTATGGCTACACCTTC. The variable domain in full, completed from reference TRBV9 and TRBJ1-2, reads DSGVTQTPKHLITATGQRVTLRCSPRSGDLSVYWYQQSLDQGLQFLIQYYNGEERAKGNILERFSAQQFPDLHSELNLSSLELGDSALYFCASTEVGRGRNYGYTFGSGTRLTVV.

This clone has just a few counts. The chain has TRBV7-9 and TRBJ2-7, with a possible D match to TRBD1 (6 bases). There are 15 residues in the CDR3. Germline V CDR1 and CDR2: SEHNR, FQNEAQ (reference sequence). V lost 5 bases and J 0 bases, leaving 14 bases between the germline ends. The CDR3 DNA sequence: TGTGCCAGCAGCCCCTCGAGGACAGTCTCCTACGAGCAGTACTTC. Translation gives CASSPSRTVSYEQYF.

The V call is TRBV11-2, the J call TRBJ2-2; TRBD1 is a possible D gene (5 bases). Germline CDR1 SGHAT, CDR2 FQNNGV. V was clipped by 5 bases and J by 1 base, with 8 bases between them. The CDR3 length is 14 residues. The DNA for the CDR3 is TGTGCCAGCAGCGAGACAGAGAACACCGGGGAGCTGTTTTTT. Protein: CASSETENTGELFF.

The J gene is TRBJ2-1, the V gene TRBV27; 10 positions match TRBD2. The junction had 19 bases not matched to a gene; V was cut back by 6 bases and J by 14 bases. The length of the CDR3 is 16 residues. Germline V gene lookup returns CDR1 MNHEY and CDR2 SMNVEV (reference sequence). The CDR3, as DNA: TGTGCCAGCAGCCTAATCCCCCAGCGGGGGGGCGTGATAAAGTTCTTC. As protein: CASSLIPQRGGVIKFF.

This sequence joins TRBV11-3 and TRBJ1-1; D not certain. From germline, CDR1 is SGHNT and CDR2 YENEEA. Trimming left V 3 bases short and J 1 base short, with 9 bases between. The CDR3 spans 14 residues. CDR3 protein: CASSFDGRNTEAFF. The CDR3 bases are TGTGCCAGCAGCTTTGATGGGAGGAACACTGAAGCTTTCTTT.

This clone showed up just a few times. The rearrangement links TRBV6-2 or TRBV6-3 to TRBJ1-4, with D perhaps matching TRBD1 (6 bases). V lost 0 bases and J 11 bases, leaving 19 bases between the germline ends. This CDR3 has 16 residues. In germline, CDR1 is MNHEY, CDR2 SVGEGT. The CDR3, as DNA: TGTGCCAGCAGTTACTCGAGCAGGGGCCTGTACTCGAAACTGTTTTTT. Its translation is CASSYSSRGLYSKLFF.

The V and J genes are TRBV6-2 or TRBV6-3 and TRBJ1-2, with TRBD1 as a possible D gene (5 bases). The germline V gene encodes CDR1 MNHEY and CDR2 SVGEGT. This CDR3 comprises 13 residues. The V end was cut by 5 bases, the J end by 6 bases, with 13 bases between. The CDR3 region is CASSLSGTHGYTF. CDR3 coding DNA: TGTGCCAGCAGTCTATCCGGGACTCATGGCTACACCTTC.

The chain carries TRBV7-9 and TRBJ2-7; the match to TRBD1 covers 10 bases. The CDR3 extends over 12 amino acids. CDR1 is SEHNR, CDR2 FQNEAQ, per germline (reference sequence). J lost 6 bases, V lost 5 bases, and 1 base had no gene match. CDR3 DNA: TGTGCCAGCAGCGGGACAGGGGTCGAGCAGTACTTC. Its protein product is CASSGTGVEQYF.

The chain uses TRBV5-1 and TRBJ2-1; D might be TRBD1 (6 bases). The CDR3 is made up of 12 amino acids. V lost 5 bases and J 8 bases, leaving 11 bases between the germline ends. Germline V gene data show CDR1 as SGHRS and CDR2 as YFSETQ. The CDR3 DNA is TGCGCCAGCAGGCCCCAGGGGTATGAGCAGTTCTTC. Protein product: CASRPQGYEQFF.

The chain employs TRBV25-1 and TRBJ1-1; 8 bases fit TRBD1. The trim removed 1 base at V and 5 bases at J, leaving 6 bases unmatched. The CDR3 has 15 amino acids. Germline assignment: CDR1 MGHDK and CDR2 SYGVNS. In DNA form, the CDR3 reads TGTGCCAGCAGTGAATCGGGCAGGGGGCTGACTGAAGCTTTCTTT. Protein sequence: CASSESGRGLTEAFF.

J is TRBJ1-3 and V is TRBV3-1 (or the pseudogene TRBV3-2); D is uncertain. Per germline, CDR1 LGHDT and CDR2 YNNKEL (reference sequence). Trimming took off 3 bases at V and 2 bases at J, with 14 bases between the two ends. The CDR3 runs 16 residues. The CDR3 region is CASSHPTIDTGNTIYF. Written as DNA, the CDR3 is TGTGCCAGCAGCCACCCGACCATCGACACTGGAAACACCATATATTTT.

This chain connects TRBV7-7 to TRBJ2-7; 10 bases fit TRBD1. CDR1 and CDR2 (germline): SSHAT, FNYEAQ (reference sequence). J lost 9 bases, V lost 5 bases, and 16 bases had no gene match. This CDR3 spans 16 amino acids. In DNA form, the CDR3 reads TGTGCCAGCAGCGCCCACCCGGGACAGGGGATAAACGGGCAGTACTTC. This translates into CASSAHPGQGINGQYF.

This clone has just a few counts. This sequence joins TRBV3-1 (or the pseudogene TRBV3-2) and TRBJ2-1; 10 bases align to TRBD2. The CDR3 contains 17 residues. The trim removed 3 bases at V and 4 bases at J, leaving 9 bases unmatched. Germline loops: CDR1 LGHDT, CDR2 YNNKEL (reference sequence). The CDR3 nucleotides are TGTGCCAGCAGCCAGAGAGCGGGGGGGAGAATTTACAATGAGCAGTTCTTC. The encoded protein is CASSQRAGGRIYNEQFF.

The CDR3 DNA reads as TGCAGCGTTGAAGATGCACAGAACTATGGCTACACCTTC. Translation gives CSVEDAQNYGYTF. This chain links TRBV29-1 with TRBJ1-2; D is ambiguous. The CDR3 totals 13 residues. V shed 0 bases and J shed 2 bases, with 7 bases lying between them. Looked up from germline, CDR1 is SQVTM and CDR2 is ANQGSEA.

The chain links TRBV5-4 to TRBJ2-4; tentatively, D is TRBD1 (7 bases). In germline, CDR1 is SGHNT, CDR2 YYREEE (reference sequence). The CDR3 is made up of 15 amino acids. The V end lost 5 bases, the J end lost 1 base, and 13 bases lay between the germline ends. Written as DNA, the CDR3 is TGTGCCAGCAGTCAGACAGGGACTGCCAAAAACATTCAGTACTTC. Translated, it gives CASSQTGTAKNIQYF.

The chain uses TRBV5-1 and TRBJ1-2, with D perhaps TRBD1 (5 bases). Germline values: CDR1 SGHRS, CDR2 YFSETQ. The CDR3 covers 14 residues. The V and J ends lost 5 bases and 4 bases respectively, with 15 bases between them. In DNA form, the CDR3 reads TGCGCCAGCAGAGTCAGGGTCAATGGCTATGGCTACACCTTC. Translation: CASRVRVNGYGYTF.

This clone was seen once. The chain uses TRBV7-2 and TRBJ2-1; 9 positions agree with TRBD2. The germline CDR1 and CDR2 sequences are SGHTA and FQGNSA. This CDR3 comprises 16 residues. V shed 0 bases and J 8 bases; nucleotides not matched to a gene: 8. The DNA of the CDR3 is TGTGCCAGCAGCTTAGCGAGGCTAGCGGGGCACGATGAGCAGTTCTTC. Protein sequence: CASSLARLAGHDEQFF.

V gene TRBV7-9 combines with J gene TRBJ1-4; D may be TRBD1 (6 bases). Per germline, CDR1 SEHNR and CDR2 FQNEAQ (reference sequence). The CDR3 has 11 residues. The ends were cut back, 6 bases at V and 10 bases at J, with 9 bases in the middle. The CDR3 sequence is CASRQGRKLFF. DNA for the CDR3: TGTGCCAGCAGGCAGGGGCGAAAACTGTTTTTT.

The rearrangement joins TRBV27 to TRBJ2-7; D is ambiguous. The ends were cut back, 6 bases at V and 6 bases at J, with 15 bases in the middle. The CDR3 has 13 residues. The germline V gene encodes CDR1 MNHEY and CDR2 SMNVEV (reference sequence). CDR3 sequence: CASRSFAGSEQYF. CDR3 in DNA: TGTGCCAGCAGATCCTTTGCCGGTAGCGAGCAGTACTTC.

A remark on this clone: Other DNA sequences from this sample encode an identical CDR3 as well. The J gene is TRBJ2-5, the V gene TRBV2; D gene uncertain. V lost 2 bases and J lost 8, with 6 bases in between. The CDR3 has 11 residues. CDR1 and CDR2 from the germline V gene are SNHLY and FYNNEI. The CDR3 DNA follows: TGTGCCAGCAGTGAATGGCAAACCCAGTACTTC. Residues: CASSEWQTQYF. Combining the CDR3 with reference TRBV2 and TRBJ2-5 gives the whole variable domain EPEVTQTPSHQVTQMGQEVILRCVPISNHLYFYWYRQILGQKVEFLVSFYNNEISEKSEIFDDQFSVERPDGSNFTLKIRSTKLEDSAMYFCASSEWQTQYFGPGTRLLVL.

CDR3 in amino acids: CASSPPGGPQHF. CDR3 sequence (DNA): TGTGCCAGCTCACCTCCGGGGGGGCCCCAGCATTTT. The rearrangement uses TRBV18 and TRBJ1-5, with a possible D match to TRBD1 (5 bases). The CDR3 length is 12 residues. Germline CDR1 and CDR2: KGHSH and LQKENI. Trimming cost V 3 bases and J 9 bases, with 9 bases left between them.